This T cell receptor (beta chain) was sequenced in a study of breast tumors, draining lymph nodes, adjacent tissues. Concerning this clonotype itself: Its matching antigen is unknown.

CDR3 length: 12 amino acids. Germline CDR1 and CDR2: ENHRY and SYGVKD. The germline V and J ends were trimmed by 2 bases and 5 bases, with 6 bases remaining between them. General study results and limits: That most tumor T cells come from lymph nodes remained unproven. Findings are consistent with lymph node origin and intratumoral expansion of most tumor T cells. Tumor and nontumor repertoires were significantly more similar in luminal-like than in basal-like breast cancer. Compared with lymph nodes, tumors were less diverse; compared with nontumor tissue, more.

MiXCR was run by TCRdb on the multiplex PCR reads, yielding one entry per CDR3 protein. This sample has more than 20,000 distinct CDR3 sequences, with approximately 48% found just once. The TCR originated in a female donor with breast cancer. Some clones in this sample may be carry-over from other donors' samples. The sequencing sample was made of breast tumor tissue. This chain joins TRBV10-3 and TRBJ1-2; no clear D. DNA of the CDR3: TGTGCCATCAGTGAGCCGTTATATGGCTACACCTTC. Its protein product is CAISEPLYGYTF.